This TCR beta chain was identified during a study of T cells in localized non-small cell lung cancer. As concerns this clone: As yet, its antigen is unknown.

Trimming shortened V by 2 bases and J by 4 bases, and 12 bases separated the two germline ends. Germline loops: CDR1 SGHDT, CDR2 YYEEEE. The CDR3 covers 14 residues. Study observations and caveats: An association was observed between higher blood T cell density and longer overall survival. Only one tumor region was sequenced, so heterogeneity remains possible.

TCRdb keeps only in-frame clones here, not all; method: immunoSEQ multiplex PCR. Altogether around 25,000 clones are present, approximately 86% being singletons, with the ten largest covering 14%. The gene calls are TRBV5-6 and TRBJ1-2; D gene unclear. The TCR was taken from a female donor aged 60 or older with stage I lung adenocarcinoma. This sample comprised peripheral blood, obtained before any cancer treatment. The CDR3 is CASSFEGFSYGYTF. CDR3 DNA: TGTGCCAGCAGCTTCGAGGGCTTTTCCTATGGCTACACCTTC.